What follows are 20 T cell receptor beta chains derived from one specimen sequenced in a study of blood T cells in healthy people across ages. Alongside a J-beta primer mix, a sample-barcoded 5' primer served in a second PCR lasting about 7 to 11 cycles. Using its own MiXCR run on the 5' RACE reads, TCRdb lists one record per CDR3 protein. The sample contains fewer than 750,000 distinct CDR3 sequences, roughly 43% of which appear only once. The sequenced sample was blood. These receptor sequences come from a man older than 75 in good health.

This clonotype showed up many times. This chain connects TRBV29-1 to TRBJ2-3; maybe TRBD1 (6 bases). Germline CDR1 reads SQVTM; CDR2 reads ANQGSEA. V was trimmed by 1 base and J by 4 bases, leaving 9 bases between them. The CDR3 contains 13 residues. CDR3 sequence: CSVEGTAADTQYF. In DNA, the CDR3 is TGCAGCGTTGAAGGGACAGCGGCAGATACGCAGTATTTT.

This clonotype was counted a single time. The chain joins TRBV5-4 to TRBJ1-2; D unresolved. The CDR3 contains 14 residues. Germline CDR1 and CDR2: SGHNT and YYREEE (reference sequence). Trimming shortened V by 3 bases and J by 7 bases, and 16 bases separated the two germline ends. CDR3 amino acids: CASSSGGGFGGYTF. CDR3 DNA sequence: TGTGCCAGCAGCTCCGGAGGAGGGTTTGGTGGCTACACCTTC.

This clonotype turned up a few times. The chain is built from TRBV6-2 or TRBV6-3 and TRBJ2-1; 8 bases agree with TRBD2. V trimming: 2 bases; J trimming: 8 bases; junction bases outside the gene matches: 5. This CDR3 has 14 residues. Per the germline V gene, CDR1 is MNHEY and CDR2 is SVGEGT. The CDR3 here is CASSYGTSLDEQFF. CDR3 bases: TGTGCCAGCAGTTACGGGACTAGTCTCGATGAGCAGTTCTTC.

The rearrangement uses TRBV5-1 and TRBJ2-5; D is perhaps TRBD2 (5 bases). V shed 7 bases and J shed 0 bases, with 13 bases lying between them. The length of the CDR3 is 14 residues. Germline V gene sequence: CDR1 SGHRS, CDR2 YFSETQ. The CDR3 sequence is CASAPGMYQETQYF. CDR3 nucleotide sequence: TGCGCCAGCGCGCCCGGGATGTACCAAGAGACCCAGTACTTC.

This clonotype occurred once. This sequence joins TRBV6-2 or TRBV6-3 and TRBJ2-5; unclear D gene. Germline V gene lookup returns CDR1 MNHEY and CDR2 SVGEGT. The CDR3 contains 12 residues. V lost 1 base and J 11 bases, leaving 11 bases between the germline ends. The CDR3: CASSYWDGEQYF. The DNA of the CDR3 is TGTGCCAGCAGTTACTGGGATGGTGAGCAGTACTTC.

Here the CDR3 DNA reads TGTGCCACCAGCAGAGCCGGGACAGGGGGCTCCGCAGATACGCAGTATTTT. Protein: CATSRAGTGGSADTQYF. The chain is built from TRBV15 and TRBJ2-3; the match to TRBD1 covers 12 bases. With V trimmed by 1 base and J by 4 bases, 6 bases remained unmatched. Germline assignment: CDR1 LNHNV and CDR2 YYDKDF (reference sequence). The CDR3 spans 17 residues.

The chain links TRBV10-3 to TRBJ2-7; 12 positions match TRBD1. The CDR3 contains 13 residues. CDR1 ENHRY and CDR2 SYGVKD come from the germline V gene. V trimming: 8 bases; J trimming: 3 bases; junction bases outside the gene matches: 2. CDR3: CAIGTGGGYEQYF. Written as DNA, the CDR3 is TGTGCCATCGGGACAGGGGGCGGCTACGAGCAGTACTTC.

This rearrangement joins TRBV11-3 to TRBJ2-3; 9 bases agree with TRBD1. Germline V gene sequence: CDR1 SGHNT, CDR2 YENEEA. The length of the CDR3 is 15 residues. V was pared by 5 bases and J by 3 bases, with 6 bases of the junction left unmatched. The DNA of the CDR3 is TGTGCCAGCAGCATGCGGACAGGGGCTACAGATACGCAGTATTTT. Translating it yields CASSMRTGATDTQYF.

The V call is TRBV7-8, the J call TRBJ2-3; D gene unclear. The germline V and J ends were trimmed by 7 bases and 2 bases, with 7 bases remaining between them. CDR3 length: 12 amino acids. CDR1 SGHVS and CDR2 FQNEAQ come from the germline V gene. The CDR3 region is CASKENTDTQYF. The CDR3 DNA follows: TGTGCCAGCAAGGAAAACACAGATACGCAGTATTTT.

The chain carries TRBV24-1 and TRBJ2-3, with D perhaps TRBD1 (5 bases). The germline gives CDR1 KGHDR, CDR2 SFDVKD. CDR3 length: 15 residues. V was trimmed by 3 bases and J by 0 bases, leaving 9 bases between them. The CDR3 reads CATSDPGQSTDTQYF. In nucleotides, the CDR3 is TGTGCCACCAGTGATCCTGGACAAAGCACAGATACGCAGTATTTT.

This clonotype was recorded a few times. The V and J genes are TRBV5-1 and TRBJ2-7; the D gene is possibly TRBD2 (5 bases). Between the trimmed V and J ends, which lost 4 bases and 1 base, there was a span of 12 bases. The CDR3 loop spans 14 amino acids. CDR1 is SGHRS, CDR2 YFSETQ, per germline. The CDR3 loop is CASSTSLGSYEQYF. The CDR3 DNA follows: TGCGCCAGCAGCACCTCACTAGGTTCCTACGAGCAGTACTTC.

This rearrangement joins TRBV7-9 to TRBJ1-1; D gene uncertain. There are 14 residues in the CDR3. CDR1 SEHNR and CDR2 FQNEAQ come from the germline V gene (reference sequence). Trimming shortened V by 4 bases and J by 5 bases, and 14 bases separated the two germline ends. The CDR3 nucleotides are TGTGCCAGCAGCTCTGGGCGAGATCGGACTGAAGCTTTCTTT. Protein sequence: CASSSGRDRTEAFF.

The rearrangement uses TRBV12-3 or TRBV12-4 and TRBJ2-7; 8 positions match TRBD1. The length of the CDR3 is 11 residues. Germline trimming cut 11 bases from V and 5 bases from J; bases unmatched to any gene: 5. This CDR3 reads CASKTGDEQYF. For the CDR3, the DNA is TGTGCCTCAAAGACAGGGGACGAGCAGTACTTC.

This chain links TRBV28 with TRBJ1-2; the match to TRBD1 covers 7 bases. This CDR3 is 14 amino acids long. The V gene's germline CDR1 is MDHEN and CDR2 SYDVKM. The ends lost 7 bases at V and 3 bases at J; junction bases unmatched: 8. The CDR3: CASTTTGSHYGYTF. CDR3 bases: TGTGCCAGCACCACGACAGGGAGCCACTATGGCTACACCTTC.

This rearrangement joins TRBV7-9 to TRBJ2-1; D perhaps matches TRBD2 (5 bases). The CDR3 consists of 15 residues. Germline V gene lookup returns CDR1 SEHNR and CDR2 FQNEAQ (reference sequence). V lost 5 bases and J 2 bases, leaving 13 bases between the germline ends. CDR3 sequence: CASSHMTKAYNEQFF. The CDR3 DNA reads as TGTGCCAGCAGCCATATGACTAAGGCCTACAATGAGCAGTTCTTC. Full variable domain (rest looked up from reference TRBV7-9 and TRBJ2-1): DTGVSQNPRHKITKRGQNVTFRCDPISEHNRLYWYRQTLGQGPEFLTYFQNEAQLEKSRLLSDRFSAERPKGSFSTLEIQRTEQGDSAMYLCASSHMTKAYNEQFFGPGTRLTVL.

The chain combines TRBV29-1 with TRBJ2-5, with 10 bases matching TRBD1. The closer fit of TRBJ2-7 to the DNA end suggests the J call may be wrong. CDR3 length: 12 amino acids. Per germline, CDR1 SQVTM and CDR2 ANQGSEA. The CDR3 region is CSAEDRGGEQYF. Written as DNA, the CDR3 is TGCAGCGCCGAGGACAGGGGGGGCGAGCAGTACTTC.

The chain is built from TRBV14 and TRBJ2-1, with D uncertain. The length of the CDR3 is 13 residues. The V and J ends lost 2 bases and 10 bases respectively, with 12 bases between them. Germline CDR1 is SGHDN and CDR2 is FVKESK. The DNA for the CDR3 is TGTGCCAGCAGCCAATATGACTCCCACGAGCAGTTCTTC. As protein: CASSQYDSHEQFF.

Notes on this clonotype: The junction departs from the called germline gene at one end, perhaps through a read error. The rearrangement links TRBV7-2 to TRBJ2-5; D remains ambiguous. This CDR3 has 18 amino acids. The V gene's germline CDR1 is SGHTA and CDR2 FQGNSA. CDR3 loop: CASSLGVWKNQYQETQCF. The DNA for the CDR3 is TGTGCCAGCAGCTTGGGTGTGTGGAAGAATCAGTACCAAGAGACCCAGTGCTTC.

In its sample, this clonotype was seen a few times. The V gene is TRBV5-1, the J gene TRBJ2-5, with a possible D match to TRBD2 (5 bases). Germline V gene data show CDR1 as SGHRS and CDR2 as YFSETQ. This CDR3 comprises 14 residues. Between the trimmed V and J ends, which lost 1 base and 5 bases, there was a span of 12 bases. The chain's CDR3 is CASSLMGAMETQYF. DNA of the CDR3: TGCGCCAGCAGCTTGATGGGAGCGATGGAGACCCAGTACTTC. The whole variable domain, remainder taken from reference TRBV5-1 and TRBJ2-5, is KAGVTQTPRYLIKTRGQQVTLSCSPISGHRSVSWYQQTPGQGLQFLFEYFSETQRNKGNFPGRFSGRQFSNSRSEMNVSTLELGDSALYLCASSLMGAMETQYFGPGTRLLVL.

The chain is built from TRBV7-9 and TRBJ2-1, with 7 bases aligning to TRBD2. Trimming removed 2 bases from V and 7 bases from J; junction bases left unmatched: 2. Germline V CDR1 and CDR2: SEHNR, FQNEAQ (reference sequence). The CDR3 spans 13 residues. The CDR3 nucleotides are TGTGCCAGCAGCTTATCGGGGGGAAATGAGCAGTTCTTC. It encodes CASSLSGGNEQFF.